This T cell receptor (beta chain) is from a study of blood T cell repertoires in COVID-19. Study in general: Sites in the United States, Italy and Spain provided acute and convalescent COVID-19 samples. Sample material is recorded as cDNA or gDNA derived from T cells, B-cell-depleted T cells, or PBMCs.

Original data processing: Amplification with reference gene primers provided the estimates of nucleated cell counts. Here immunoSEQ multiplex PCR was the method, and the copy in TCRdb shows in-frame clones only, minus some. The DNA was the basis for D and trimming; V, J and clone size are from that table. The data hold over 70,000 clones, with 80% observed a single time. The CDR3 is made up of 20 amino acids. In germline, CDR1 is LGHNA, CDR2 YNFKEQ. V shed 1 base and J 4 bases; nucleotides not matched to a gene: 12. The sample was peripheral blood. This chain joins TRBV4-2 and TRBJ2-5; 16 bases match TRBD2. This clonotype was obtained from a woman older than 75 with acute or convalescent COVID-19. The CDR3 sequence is CASSQVLSGTSGGARETQYF. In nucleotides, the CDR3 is TGTGCCAGCAGCCAAGTCCTCTCCGGGACTAGCGGGGGGGCCCGAGAGACCCAGTACTTC.